The TCR beta chain described here comes from a study of T cells in Graves' hyperthyroidism and ophthalmopathy. Turning to the study itself: Peripheral blood collection took place at initial diagnosis, before any treatment.

TCR beta CDR3 regions were amplified from RNA. HTBI primers drove first-round RT-PCR of the TCR CDR3. TCRdb re-derived calls from the multiplex PCR reads in MiXCR, one entry per CDR3 protein. The table has hundreds of thousands of distinct CDR3 sequences, roughly 15% seen once; the top ten hold about 3.5%. The sample holds many counts of this clonotype. Sequenced: blood. The sequence came from a woman aged 40 to 49 with Graves' ophthalmopathy.

The CDR3 sequence: CASSGPSYSGNNEQFF. CDR3 sequence (DNA): TGCGCCAGCAGCGGACCAAGCTACAGCGGGAACAATGAGCAGTTCTTC. This chain connects TRBV5-1 to TRBJ2-1, with 7 bases lining up with TRBD2. Per the germline V gene, CDR1 is SGHRS and CDR2 is YFSETQ. There are 16 residues in the CDR3. V lost 4 bases, J lost 5 bases, and 12 bases stayed unmatched.